The 15 T cell receptor beta chains presented below share a single source sample, sequenced in a study of control samples from healthy donors and cancer patients. Assay: immunoSEQ multiplex PCR; the TCRdb copy retains only in-frame clones and omits some. The table for this sample gives 150,000 to 200,000 clones. The specimen was blood. The receptors were sampled from a woman aged 25 to 39 in good health.

The chain has TRBV24-1 and TRBJ2-1; tentative D call: TRBD2 (7 bases). The CDR3 runs to 13 residues. Germline V lookup: CDR1 KGHDR, CDR2 SFDVKD. The V end lost 10 bases, the J end lost 4 bases, and 13 bases lay between the germline ends. CDR3 sequence reads: CATRGALYNEQFF. The CDR3 region has the DNA TGTGCCACTCGGGGGGCCTTATACAATGAGCAGTTCTTC.

The V and J genes are TRBV6-6 and TRBJ1-1; D remains unclear. CDR3 length equals 12 residues. CDR1 and CDR2 (germline): MNHNY, SVGAGI (reference sequence). Trimming pared 8 bases from V and 0 bases from J, leaving 7 bases between. The CDR3 bases are TGTGCCAGCGGTCGGATGAACACTGAAGCTTTCTTT. It translates to CASGRMNTEAFF.

The rearrangement uses TRBV5-1 and TRBJ1-1; D is uncertain. V lost 0 bases, J lost 0 bases, and 6 bases lay in between. This CDR3 has 14 amino acids. Germline values: CDR1 SGHRS, CDR2 YFSETQ. The CDR3 loop is CASSLGHLNTEAFF. The DNA for the CDR3 is TGCGCCAGCAGCTTGGGACATTTGAACACTGAAGCTTTCTTT.

The chain couples TRBV5-1 to TRBJ1-5; tentative D call: TRBD1 (5 bases). Germline assignment: CDR1 SGHRS and CDR2 YFSETQ. The ends were cut back, 0 bases at V and 2 bases at J, with 12 bases in the middle. This CDR3 is built from 16 residues. The CDR3 region is CASSLEGPQGNQPQHF. The CDR3 DNA is TGCGCCAGCAGCTTGGAGGGACCTCAAGGCAATCAGCCCCAGCATTTT. Full variable domain (remainder filled in from reference TRBV5-1 and TRBJ1-5): KAGVTQTPRYLIKTRGQQVTLSCSPISGHRSVSWYQQTPGQGLQFLFEYFSETQRNKGNFPGRFSGRQFSNSRSEMNVSTLELGDSALYLCASSLEGPQGNQPQHFGDGTRLSIL.

The J gene is TRBJ1-5, the V gene TRBV6-2 or TRBV6-3; no firm D call. From germline, CDR1 is MNHEY and CDR2 SVGEGT. The ends were cut back, 3 bases at V and 7 bases at J, with 25 bases in the middle. The CDR3 loop spans 18 amino acids. CDR3 DNA sequence: TGTGCCAGCAGTTATGGAGGGTACCCAAATCGGGGAGAACAGCCCCAGCATTTT. Its protein is CASSYGGYPNRGEQPQHF.

The J gene is TRBJ1-2, the V gene TRBV19, with TRBD1 as a possible D gene (5 bases). The CDR3 is 16 amino acids. The germline CDR1 and CDR2 sequences are LNHDA and SQIVND (reference sequence). V was shortened by 4 bases and J by 2 bases, with 17 bases between the two germline ends. As DNA, the CDR3 is TGTGCCAGTAGTAACCACCCGGACACCCCGAACTATGGCTACACCTTC. As protein: CASSNHPDTPNYGYTF.

In the case of this clone: Other DNA sequences of this sample code for an identical CDR3. The rearrangement joins TRBV7-3 to TRBJ2-1, with 8 bases fitting TRBD2. The CDR3 covers 17 residues. Trimming cost V 0 bases and J 1 base; bases outside gene matches: 5. Germline values: CDR1 SGHTA, CDR2 FQGTGA. The CDR3 bases are TGTGCCAGCAGCTTAACGGGCCGGGAGGGTTCCTACAATGAGCAGTTCTTC. Protein sequence: CASSLTGREGSYNEQFF. The full variable domain, completed using reference TRBV7-3 and TRBJ2-1, is GAGVSQTPSNKVTEKGKYVELRCDPISGHTALYWYRQSLGQGPEFLIYFQGTGAADDSGLPNDRFFAVRPEGSVSTLKIQRTERGDSAVYLCASSLTGREGSYNEQFFGPGTRLTVL.

The V call is TRBV3-1 (or the pseudogene TRBV3-2), the J call TRBJ1-3; 7 nucleotides line up with TRBD1. The V segment lost 0 bases and the J segment 0 bases; nucleotides outside the gene matches: 11. This CDR3 region has 19 residues. The germline CDR1 and CDR2 sequences are LGHDT and YNNKEL (reference sequence). CDR3 coding DNA: TGTGCCAGCAGCCAAGACCACGGGACAGCGGCTATCTCTGGAAACACCATATATTTT. This codes for CASSQDHGTAAISGNTIYF.

The rearrangement joins TRBV3-1 (or the pseudogene TRBV3-2) to TRBJ1-1; D ambiguous. The CDR3 totals 14 residues. Per germline, CDR1 LGHDT and CDR2 YNNKEL (reference sequence). Trimming removed 4 bases at V and 1 base at J, with 10 bases between. CDR3 nucleotides: TGTGCCAGCAGCCTACGAGGATGGAACACTGAAGCTTTCTTT. Translation: CASSLRGWNTEAFF.

The chain has TRBV3-1 (or the pseudogene TRBV3-2) and TRBJ2-2; D possibly corresponds to TRBD1 (6 bases). V shed 5 bases and J shed 6 bases, with 19 bases lying between them. CDR3 length: 16 residues. Germline V gene data show CDR1 as LGHDT and CDR2 as YNNKEL (reference sequence). CDR3 residues: CASSYPRLGAAGELFF. The CDR3, as DNA: TGTGCCAGCAGCTATCCTCGTTTGGGGGCCGCCGGGGAGCTGTTTTTT.

V and J are TRBV3-1 (or the pseudogene TRBV3-2) and TRBJ2-7; D is ambiguous. Germline V gives CDR1 LGHDT, CDR2 YNNKEL (reference sequence). Trimming stripped 0 bases from V and 0 bases from J, with 12 bases between. CDR3 length: 16 amino acids. The CDR3 nucleotides read TGTGCCAGCAGCCAAGATCGGCAGTTGAGCTCCTACGAGCAGTACTTC. This codes for CASSQDRQLSSYEQYF.

V is TRBV29-1 and J is TRBJ1-1; no clear D. The germline V and J ends were trimmed by 3 bases and 4 bases, with 9 bases remaining between them. The CDR3 totals 12 residues. Per germline, CDR1 SQVTM and CDR2 ANQGSEA. CDR3 loop: CSVDRARTEAFF. The CDR3 DNA is TGCAGCGTTGATAGGGCGCGCACTGAAGCTTTCTTT.

V is TRBV3-1 (or the pseudogene TRBV3-2) and J is TRBJ2-7; 8 nucleotides agree with TRBD2. This CDR3 has 16 residues. Per germline, CDR1 LGHDT and CDR2 YNNKEL (reference sequence). V shed 1 base, J shed 2 bases, and the junction held 7 bases outside the gene matches. The CDR3 is CASSQGVAGWTYEQYF. The CDR3 region has the DNA TGTGCCAGCAGCCAAGGGGTAGCGGGGTGGACCTACGAGCAGTACTTC.

The V gene is TRBV5-1, the J gene TRBJ1-4; 8 nucleotides agree with TRBD1. CDR3 length: 15 residues. CDR1 and CDR2 (germline): SGHRS, YFSETQ. V shed 5 bases and J 7 bases; nucleotides not matched to a gene: 10. CDR3 nucleotide sequence: TGCGCCAGCAGTATTCAGGGGGCTTTTGGTGAAAAACTGTTTTTT. Residues: CASSIQGAFGEKLFF.

The V call is TRBV11-3, the J call TRBJ2-1; D uncertain. With 1 base removed from V and 0 bases from J, the gap between germline ends came to 7 bases. This CDR3 region has 15 residues. The germline V gene encodes CDR1 SGHNT and CDR2 YENEEA. The CDR3 protein is CASSLVAGSYNEQFF. The CDR3 DNA is TGTGCCAGCAGCTTAGTCGCAGGCTCCTACAATGAGCAGTTCTTC.